These 3 T cell receptor beta chains were sequenced from one sample in a study of control samples from healthy donors and cancer patients (dated by TCRdb to the early 2020s). Library generation was performed with the immunoSEQ multiplex PCR assay. TCRdb took this table from immuneACCESS and kept in-frame rearrangements with V and J called. Such tables lack part of the clones; where checked against another copy, unresolved V genes explain under half of the gap, and the rest is unexplained. A total of approximately 82,000 clones appear in this sample, 93% of them only once. 1.3% of the sample is held by the ten biggest clonotypes. Sequencing used PBMCs. The receptors were gathered from a middle-aged woman with lung cancer.

CDR3 residues: CASRLDGGATEAFF. The CDR3 DNA reads TGTGCCAGCAGACTTGACGGAGGAGCCACTGAAGCTTTCTTT. This chain links TRBV6-4 with TRBJ1-1; D is ambiguous. Germline loops: CDR1 MRHNA, CDR2 SNTAGT. V was pared by 6 bases and J by 4 bases, with 15 bases between. The CDR3 is made up of 14 amino acids.

V gene TRBV6-5 combines with J gene TRBJ1-1; no firm D call. The germline gives CDR1 MNHEY, CDR2 SVGAGI. Trimming cost V 8 bases and J 7 bases, with 11 bases left between them. The CDR3 covers 11 residues. The CDR3 DNA is TGTGCCAGCGGATACCAATTTGAAGCTTTCTTT. Protein sequence: CASGYQFEAFF.

This chain links TRBV11-2 with TRBJ1-1, with TRBD1 matching 9 bases. The V and J ends lost 4 bases and 4 bases, in that order; junction bases with no gene match: 19. CDR3 length equals 19 residues. The V gene's germline CDR1 is SGHAT and CDR2 FQNNGV. CDR3: CASSSPRRGGQGVGTEAFF. The CDR3 DNA is TGTGCCAGCAGCTCCCCGCGCCGGGGGGGACAGGGTGTCGGCACTGAAGCTTTCTTT.